This T cell receptor (beta chain) was captured in a study of CD8+ T cells in alopecia areata (dated by TCRdb to the late 2010s). Broadly, across the study: Treated patients were enrolled in an open-label pilot trial of oral tofacitinib, 5 to 10 mg twice daily, for moderate-to-severe alopecia areata. Tofacitinib was given for 6 to 18 months, followed by 6 months of follow-up off drug to assess delayed response and recurrence. The SALT score, which quantifies the percentage of affected scalp surface area, was used to measure disease severity in treated patients. To study T cell clonal expansion in alopecia areata, the researchers applied high-throughput TCRbeta sequencing to both the C3H/HeJ mouse model and human patients. Scalp tissue and sorted CD4+ and CD8+ peripheral blood T cells from patchy and totalis/universalis alopecia areata patients and from healthy controls were covered by human TCRbeta sequencing. Tofacitinib-treated patients had biopsies at baseline and at 4 and 24 weeks of treatment, with a later scalp biopsy in several patients. Scalp clonality was compared among normal scalp (n=4), patchy alopecia areata scalp (n=8), and alopecia totalis/universalis scalp (n=8). RNA was obtained with the PAXgene miRNA kit for fixed scalp, the miRNeasy kit for PBMCs, and the RNeasy kit for mouse skin. TCRbeta CDR3 regions were amplified by immunoSEQ multiplex PCR with 35 Vbeta forward and 13 Jbeta reverse primers.

This clone was counted between two and nine times. No antigen is known for it. Base qualities are not at hand, and no much larger clone is one base apart. Per the publication, the time point label means: more than 3 weeks on oral tofacitinib. The meaning of the sample's treatment or condition label: oral pan-JAK inhibitor, 5-10 mg twice daily. Peripheral blood and lesional scalp punch biopsies were obtained from patients with alopecia areata. PBMCs were isolated by density centrifugation and stained for CD3, CD4 and CD8, after which CD4+ and CD8+ T cells were sorted on a FACSAria. Trimming takes 4 bases from V and 5 bases from J, and the germline ends sit 23 bases apart. CDR1 and CDR2 were assigned from the germline V gene as SGDLS and YYNGEE. From its cysteine to its phenylalanine, the CDR3 spans 17 amino acids. Kept here is only the CDR3 DNA, which spans 51 bases and is read in frame from base 1.

The library came from the immunoSEQ multiplex PCR assay. RNA was extracted from all samples and reverse transcribed into cDNA, which served as template for TCR sequencing. SuperScript III was used for first-strand cDNA synthesis, primed with a 2:1 mix of oligo-dT and random hexamers. A synthetic immune receptor repertoire was used to measure amplification bias, and any remaining bias was corrected computationally. The published analysis was carried out like this. Raw reads were preprocessed to remove errors, and CDR3 was defined according to IMGT conventions as the region from the conserved cysteine to phenylalanine. Clonality was computed as 1 minus the Shannon entropy, with the entropy normalized by log2 of the number of productive unique TCRs. Scalp TCRbeta sequences were cross-referenced with sorted blood CD4 and CD8 repertoires so that the CD4 or CD8 identity of scalp clones could be inferred. TCRdb obtained this table from immuneACCESS and retained in-frame rearrangements with V and J assigned. These tables miss some clones; where compared with another copy, unresolved V genes account for less than half of the shortfall, and the remainder is unexplained. The DNA gave D and trimming, while V, J and clone size come from that table. This sample lists tens of thousands of clones; 25% to 35% were detected once. The ten largest clones add up to about 15% of the sample.

What the work shows at the level of the full study, not this receptor alone: Higher clonality and more expanded CD8+ clones were observed in lesional scalp than in normal scalp, particularly in alopecia totalis/universalis, a finding suggestive of antigenic drive. Many expanded lesional clones persisted in scalp and blood during tofacitinib treatment, which may partly explain relapse after stopping treatment. Compared with mice, TCR sequences shared between patients were less clear, possibly partly because of HLA diversity across the patient population. Scalp clonality and the number of expanded CD8+ clones among the top 100 scalp clones were significantly decreased by tofacitinib. Because the treated cohort was small and had just a single nonresponder, larger studies are needed to establish links between baseline CD8+ expansion and response. Scalp TCR repertoire analysis is complicated because resident alphabeta T cells in normal human skin are also sequenced, whereas mouse skin is dominated by gammadelta T cells.

Here the chain combines TRBV9 and TRBJ2-3; a tentative D match to TRBD2 spans 6 bases. The sequence derives from a human donor with alopecia areata. Source: CD8+ T cells sorted from blood, taken at week 4, from a patient treated with tofacitinib. The sequence in DNA is TGTGCCAGCAGCTCATGGGGACTCCACGTCGAGGGAGATACGCAGTATTTT. Its coded protein is CASSSWGLHVEGDTQYF.